The 24 T cell receptor beta chains in this list originate from one sample, sequenced in a study of cytomegalovirus exposure and HLA in healthy donors. The PCR employed 60 Vbeta primers together with 13 Jbeta primers. Here immunoSEQ multiplex PCR was the method, and the copy in TCRdb shows in-frame clones only, minus some. The table lists about 160,000 clones, 84% of them singletons. Sequencing used PBMCs. These receptor sequences come from a man aged 25 to 45 in good health and CMV-seronegative.

This clone was found once. J is TRBJ1-5 and V is TRBV4-2, with 7 bases matching TRBD1. Trimming removed 6 bases from V and 0 bases from J; junction bases left unmatched: 5. Germline lookup yields CDR1 LGHNA and CDR2 YNFKEQ. CDR3 length: 15 residues. The CDR3 coding sequence is TGTGCCAGCAGGAGGGACAGAGATAGCAATCAGCCCCAGCATTTT. This gives the protein CASRRDRDSNQPQHF.

The chain joins TRBV7-9 to TRBJ1-4, with no clear D. The germline V gene has CDR1 SEHNR and CDR2 FQNEAQ (reference sequence). V was shortened by 3 bases and J by 8 bases, with 10 bases between the two germline ends. This CDR3 region has 13 residues. DNA for the CDR3: TGTGCCAGCAGCTTTGCCCCGGGGGAAAAACTGTTTTTT. Translated: CASSFAPGEKLFF.

The rearrangement links TRBV15 to TRBJ2-7, with 8 bases fitting TRBD2. Per the germline V gene, CDR1 is LNHNV and CDR2 is YYDKDF (reference sequence). The length of the CDR3 is 13 residues. Trimming cost V 8 bases and J 7 bases; bases outside gene matches: 10. The CDR3 region is CATRGGMSGEQYF. The CDR3 region has the DNA TGTGCCACCCGGGGGGGGATGAGCGGGGAGCAGTACTTC.

The V call is TRBV11-2, the J call TRBJ2-2; TRBD2 agrees at 10 bases. CDR1 is SGHAT, CDR2 FQNNGV, per germline. This CDR3 region has 19 residues. V trimming: 5 bases; J trimming: 5 bases; junction bases outside the gene matches: 17. The CDR3 DNA is TGTGCCAGCAGCGCAACCACTGGGGCACTAGCGGGACGGACCGGGGAGCTGTTTTTT. It specifies CASSATTGALAGRTGELFF.

This chain uses TRBV6-5 with TRBJ2-5, with D tentatively TRBD2 (6 bases). The assigned J gene may be wrong: the sequence end matches TRBJ2-7 better. Per the germline V gene, CDR1 is MNHEY and CDR2 is SVGAGI. This CDR3 is built from 16 residues. CDR3 region: CASSSLYSGVLDEQYF. CDR3 nucleotide sequence: TGTGCCAGCAGTTCCTTGTATAGCGGAGTCCTTGACGAGCAGTACTTC.

The chain uses TRBV19 and TRBJ2-1, with 9 bases lining up with TRBD2. CDR1 and CDR2 (germline): LNHDA, SQIVND (reference sequence). Trimming cost V 5 bases and J 15 bases; bases outside gene matches: 8. The length of the CDR3 is 12 residues. This chain's CDR3 is CASSPETSGLFF. CDR3 nucleotide sequence: TGTGCCAGTAGTCCAGAGACTAGCGGTCTGTTCTTC.

This chain uses TRBV2 with TRBJ2-3; TRBD2 aligns across 8 bases. V gave up 2 bases and J gave up 4 bases; unmatched junction bases: 2. The germline V gene has CDR1 SNHLY and CDR2 FYNNEI. CDR3 length: 14 amino acids. The CDR3 spells CASSEYGGADTQYF. DNA of the CDR3: TGTGCCAGCAGTGAATACGGGGGGGCAGATACGCAGTATTTT.

The chain couples TRBV5-1 to TRBJ2-7, with D possibly being TRBD2 (5 bases). The CDR3 totals 14 residues. The germline V and J ends were trimmed by 0 bases and 0 bases, with 7 bases remaining between them. Per germline, CDR1 SGHRS and CDR2 YFSETQ. Written as DNA, the CDR3 is TGCGCCAGCAGCTTGGTAGCGTCCTCCTACGAGCAGTACTTC. This translates into CASSLVASSYEQYF.

The V and J genes are TRBV7-8 and TRBJ1-2; 8 bases are shared with TRBD1. Germline-derived CDR1 and CDR2 are SGHVS and FQNEAQ. Trimming removed 3 bases from V and 8 bases from J; junction bases left unmatched: 8. CDR3 length: 14 residues. CDR3 sequence (DNA): TGTGCCAGCAGCTTTCGTGGACAGGGTGGAGGCTACACCTTC. This sequence encodes CASSFRGQGGGYTF.

The V call is TRBV6-5, the J call TRBJ2-7; 10 bases are a match to TRBD2. The germline CDR1 and CDR2 sequences are MNHEY and SVGAGI. V was clipped by 4 bases and J by 4 bases; unmatched bases: 7. The CDR3 contains 15 residues. The CDR3 DNA sequence: TGTGCCAGCAGTTCAGGGACTAGCGCCATTTACGAGCAGTACTTC. It codes for CASSSGTSAIYEQYF.

This clone turned up a few times. The chain recombines TRBV5-1 with TRBJ2-5, with D perhaps matching TRBD2 (5 bases). The CDR3 has 15 residues. Germline lookup yields CDR1 SGHRS and CDR2 YFSETQ. V was cut by 4 bases and J by 2 bases, with 15 bases left in between. The DNA of the CDR3 is TGCGCCAGCAGCGCAAGGGTCCCGGGGCAAGAGACCCAGTACTTC. Translation: CASSARVPGQETQYF.

The chain employs TRBV4-3 and TRBJ2-3; 12 bases fit TRBD1. Losses at the gene ends were 0 bases for V and 1 base for J; bases not matched to a gene: 8. There are 19 residues in the CDR3. Germline assignment: CDR1 LGHNA and CDR2 YSLEER. The CDR3 reads CASSQEFGTGGAGTDTQYF. In DNA form, the CDR3 reads TGCGCCAGCAGCCAAGAATTTGGGACAGGGGGCGCGGGCACAGATACGCAGTATTTT.

This chain connects TRBV5-5 to TRBJ2-3; tentatively, D is TRBD2 (5 bases). V was shortened by 0 bases and J by 3 bases, with 11 bases between the two germline ends. CDR1 SGHKS and CDR2 YYEKEE come from the germline V gene (reference sequence). There are 15 residues in the CDR3. The CDR3 DNA reads TGTGCCAGCAGCTTGGACGGGATTTGGACAGATACGCAGTATTTT. This codes for CASSLDGIWTDTQYF.

CDR3 nucleotides: TGTGCCAGCGGGACAGGGGTCGATCAGCCCCAGCATTTT. This encodes CASGTGVDQPQHF. The gene calls are TRBV2 and TRBJ1-5; 10 bases are a match to TRBD1. The CDR3 totals 13 residues. V was clipped by 8 bases and J by 5 bases; unmatched bases: 3. Germline assignment: CDR1 SNHLY and CDR2 FYNNEI. The whole variable domain, remainder taken from reference TRBV2 and TRBJ1-5, is EPEVTQTPSHQVTQMGQEVILRCVPISNHLYFYWYRQILGQKVEFLVSFYNNEISEKSEIFDDQFSVERPDGSNFTLKIRSTKLEDSAMYFCASGTGVDQPQHFGDGTRLSIL.

V usage is TRBV19 and J usage is TRBJ1-5; possible D gene TRBD1, 5 bases. Germline assignment: CDR1 LNHDA and CDR2 SQIVND (reference sequence). Deletions cut 5 bases from V and 1 base from J, with 15 bases between. CDR3 length: 16 residues. CDR3: CASSPDQGKSNQPQHF. DNA of the CDR3: TGTGCCAGTAGTCCCGACCAGGGTAAAAGCAATCAGCCCCAGCATTTT.

The chain combines TRBV19 with TRBJ1-3, with 7 bases matching TRBD1. The V gene end was trimmed by 1 base and the J gene end by 3 bases; junction bases not matched to a gene: 6. The CDR3 covers 16 residues. Germline V gene sequence: CDR1 LNHDA, CDR2 SQIVND (reference sequence). CDR3 region: CASSIGPGGLGNTIYF. CDR3 bases: TGTGCCAGTAGTATAGGTCCAGGGGGGCTTGGAAACACCATATATTTT.

This rearrangement joins TRBV6-1 to TRBJ2-3; D is perhaps TRBD1 (5 bases). CDR3 length: 13 residues. CDR1 is MNHNS, CDR2 SASEGT, per germline. Trimming took 3 bases from V and 2 from J, leaving 6 bases between them. The CDR3 loop is CASSEDNTDTQYF. The DNA of the CDR3 is TGTGCCAGCAGTGAGGACAACACAGATACGCAGTATTTT.

The genes are TRBV7-2 and TRBJ1-5, with a weak D call TRBD1 (6 bases). The germline V gene encodes CDR1 SGHTA and CDR2 FQGNSA. This CDR3 has 15 residues. V was pared by 0 bases and J by 3 bases, with 9 bases between. The CDR3 coding sequence is TGTGCCAGCAGCTTAGCGGGGGGGCCCAATCAGCCCCAGCATTTT. As protein: CASSLAGGPNQPQHF.

This rearrangement joins TRBV4-2 to TRBJ2-7; D might be TRBD1 (7 bases). CDR1 and CDR2 (germline): LGHNA, YNFKEQ. The CDR3 totals 16 residues. Trimming pared 1 base from V and 0 bases from J, leaving 13 bases between. CDR3 DNA sequence: TGTGCCAGCAGCCAAGGGACGGGGGACAGCTCCTACGAGCAGTACTTC. Translating it yields CASSQGTGDSSYEQYF.

The V call is TRBV5-5, the J call TRBJ2-5, with D hard to call. The CDR3 spans 13 residues. V lost 1 base to trimming and J lost 6 bases, with 10 bases between them. The germline V gene encodes CDR1 SGHKS and CDR2 YYEKEE (reference sequence). The CDR3 protein is CASSLLQYQTQYF. In DNA form, the CDR3 reads TGTGCCAGCAGCTTGTTACAGTACCAGACCCAGTACTTC.

The chain recombines TRBV5-6 with TRBJ1-2; 10 bases are a match to TRBD1. The CDR3 has 16 amino acids. CDR1 and CDR2 from the germline V gene are SGHDT and YYEEEE. The V and J ends lost 4 bases and 2 bases, in that order; junction bases with no gene match: 8. The CDR3 nucleotides read TGTGCCAGCAGCCCTGGGACAGGGGACCAAAACTATGGCTACACCTTC. Its translation is CASSPGTGDQNYGYTF.

The CDR3 protein is CASSVGGEITGGSETQYF. For the CDR3, the DNA is TGTGCCAGCAGCGTAGGGGGGGAAATCACAGGGGGCTCAGAGACCCAGTACTTC. The genes are TRBV9 and TRBJ2-5; 9 nucleotides align to TRBD1. CDR1 and CDR2 (germline): SGDLS, YYNGEE. J gave up 4 bases and V 0 bases, and 13 bases lay outside the gene matches. CDR3 length equals 18 residues.

The V gene is TRBV5-4, the J gene TRBJ2-5; TRBD2 might be the D (6 bases). The CDR3 is 16 residues long. Germline V gene sequence: CDR1 SGHNT, CDR2 YYREEE (reference sequence). Trimming removed 10 bases at V and 2 bases at J, with 24 bases between. The CDR3 here is CAGSRLQQGGQETQYF. The CDR3 DNA sequence: TGTGCCGGAAGCCGCTTACAGCAGGGAGGACAAGAGACCCAGTACTTC. Full variable domain (outside the CDR3, taken from reference TRBV5-4 and TRBJ2-5): ETGVTQSPTHLIKTRGQQVTLRCSSQSGHNTVSWYQQALGQGPQFIFQYYREEENGRGNFPPRFSGLQFPNYSSELNVNALELDDSALYLCAGSRLQQGGQETQYFGPGTRLLVL.

V usage is TRBV19 and J usage is TRBJ2-4, with D unclear. V lost 3 bases, J lost 8 bases, and 14 bases lay in between. The germline V gene encodes CDR1 LNHDA and CDR2 SQIVND (reference sequence). The CDR3 consists of 14 residues. CDR3 sequence reads: CASSIYFGEDIQYF. For the CDR3, the DNA is TGTGCCAGTAGTATTTATTTCGGAGAGGACATTCAGTACTTC.